This passage covers 29 T cell receptor beta chains from one sample sequenced in a study of cytomegalovirus exposure and HLA in healthy donors. The PCR employed 60 Vbeta primers together with 13 Jbeta primers. TCRdb's table, derived via immunoSEQ multiplex PCR, lists solely in-frame clones and lacks some. The data hold fewer than 110,000 clones, with 76% observed a single time. The sequenced sample consisted of PBMCs. The receptor source for this set is a woman younger than 35 in good health and CMV-seropositive.

The chain recombines TRBV25-1 with TRBJ2-3; TRBD2 matches 8 bases. Germline V gives CDR1 MGHDK, CDR2 SYGVNS. This CDR3 contains 14 residues. Germline trimming cut 5 bases from V and 4 bases from J; bases unmatched to any gene: 5. CDR3: CASSTAGGADTQYF. The CDR3 nucleotides are TGTGCCAGCAGTACTGCCGGGGGGGCAGATACGCAGTATTTT.

The chain joins TRBV11-2 to TRBJ1-1; D uncertain. Germline V gene data show CDR1 as SGHAT and CDR2 as FQNNGV. This CDR3 region has 13 residues. Deletions cut 9 bases from V and 8 bases from J, with 19 bases between. The CDR3 nucleotides read TGTGCCAGTACGAAGCCGGGAAGGCAAGAAGCTTTCTTT. Its translation is CASTKPGRQEAFF.

J is TRBJ1-2 and V is TRBV21-1; the D call of TRBD1 is as the table states it, not checked on the DNA. TRBV21-1 is reported as a pseudogene. The length of the CDR3 is 20 residues. CDR3 sequence reads: CASSPTRDSELLPLCYGYTF. Written as DNA, the CDR3 is TGTGCCAGCAGCCCTACCCGGGACAGCGAACTACTACCCCTCTGCTATGGCTACACCTTC.

The V and J genes are TRBV6-6 and TRBJ1-1; TRBD1 agrees at 8 bases. The CDR3 length is 14 residues. Germline loops: CDR1 MNHNY, CDR2 SVGAGI (reference sequence). The J segment lost 1 base and the V segment lost 6 bases, leaving 4 bases of the junction unmatched. The DNA of the CDR3 is TGTGCCAGCAGCCATCAGGGGGCGAACACTGAAGCTTTCTTT. Translated, it gives CASSHQGANTEAFF.

This clone was observed a few times. The chain employs TRBV5-4 and TRBJ2-7; D not resolved. V shed 1 base and J shed 3 bases, with 5 bases lying between them. Germline V gives CDR1 SGHNT, CDR2 YYREEE (reference sequence). This CDR3 region has 12 residues. The CDR3 reads CASSLRSYEQYF. The CDR3 coding sequence is TGTGCCAGCAGCTTGCGGAGCTACGAGCAGTACTTC.

The genes are TRBV28 and TRBJ1-6; D is possibly TRBD1 (5 bases). Germline lookup yields CDR1 MDHEN and CDR2 SYDVKM. Trimming took off 7 bases at V and 3 bases at J, with 7 bases between the two ends. This CDR3 is 13 amino acids long. Here the CDR3 reads CASTRDYNSPLHF. CDR3 in DNA: TGTGCCAGCACCAGGGACTATAATTCACCCCTCCACTTT.

The chain joins TRBV5-1 to TRBJ1-2, with TRBD1 matching 10 bases. J gave up 4 bases and V 4 bases, and 7 bases lay outside the gene matches. This CDR3 has 15 residues. Germline loops: CDR1 SGHRS, CDR2 YFSETQ. The CDR3 coding sequence is TGCGCCAGCAGCCTACGGACAGGGGGAGGCTATGGCTACACCTTC. Protein product: CASSLRTGGGYGYTF.

This sequence joins TRBV10-3 and TRBJ1-1, with D perhaps TRBD1 (5 bases). V gave up 7 bases and J gave up 2 bases, with 8 bases separating them. Germline lookup yields CDR1 ENHRY and CDR2 SYGVKD. The CDR3 is 12 residues long. The CDR3 DNA reads TGTGCCATCAAAGGACACAACACTGAAGCTTTCTTT. It translates to CAIKGHNTEAFF.

The chain links TRBV27 to TRBJ1-4; 9 bases map to TRBD1. This CDR3 is built from 13 residues. Germline assignment: CDR1 MNHEY and CDR2 SMNVEV (reference sequence). The trim removed 4 bases at V and 10 bases at J, leaving 4 bases unmatched. For the CDR3, the DNA is TGTGCCAGCAGTTCCGACAGGGGGGGAAAACTGTTTTTT. Its translation: CASSSDRGGKLFF.

This clone was seen ten or more times. V gene TRBV5-4 combines with J gene TRBJ1-4, with unresolved D. This CDR3 contains 13 residues. Germline assignment: CDR1 SGHNT and CDR2 YYREEE (reference sequence). The V end lost 1 base, the J end lost 5 bases, and 6 bases lay between the germline ends. The CDR3 protein is CASSLPGNEKLFF. The CDR3 DNA is TGTGCCAGCAGCTTGCCCGGGAATGAAAAACTGTTTTTT.

V is TRBV6-1 and J is TRBJ2-5, with D perhaps TRBD1 (5 bases). The V end was cut by 7 bases, the J end by 2 bases, with 8 bases between. The CDR3 has 12 residues. CDR1 is MNHNS and CDR2 is SASEGT in the germline V gene. CDR3: CASIRQQETQYF. The DNA of the CDR3 is TGTGCCAGCATTAGACAGCAAGAGACCCAGTACTTC.

Here the CDR3 reads CASSRLTGDDSNQPQHF. The CDR3 nucleotides are TGTGCCAGCAGCCGTTTGACAGGGGACGATAGCAATCAGCCCCAGCATTTT. This chain connects TRBV5-6 to TRBJ1-5; 8 nucleotides agree with TRBD1. V shed 4 bases, J shed 0 bases, and the junction held 9 bases outside the gene matches. Per germline, CDR1 SGHDT and CDR2 YYEEEE. The CDR3 runs 17 residues.

This chain uses TRBV7-3 with TRBJ2-1; perhaps TRBD1 as D (5 bases). CDR3 length: 13 residues. Between the trimmed V and J ends, which lost 4 bases and 7 bases, there was a span of 11 bases. Germline V gene lookup returns CDR1 SGHTA and CDR2 FQGTGA. CDR3 in DNA: TGTGCCAGCAGCTCGACAGTCGCGAATGAGCAGTTCTTC. Translation gives CASSSTVANEQFF. The variable domain in full, completed from reference TRBV7-3 and TRBJ2-1, reads GAGVSQTPSNKVTEKGKYVELRCDPISGHTALYWYRQSLGQGPEFLIYFQGTGAADDSGLPNDRFFAVRPEGSVSTLKIQRTERGDSAVYLCASSSTVANEQFFGPGTRLTVL.

The chain combines TRBV19 with TRBJ2-1; 10 bases line up with TRBD2. V was pared by 2 bases and J by 8 bases, with 12 bases of the junction left unmatched. The CDR3 length is 17 residues. The germline V gene encodes CDR1 LNHDA and CDR2 SQIVND (reference sequence). CDR3 sequence (DNA): TGTGCCAGTAGTATAAGGATAGCGGGAGGAGGTTGGGATGAGCAGTTCTTC. It specifies CASSIRIAGGGWDEQFF.

The rearrangement links TRBV29-1 to TRBJ2-2, with 9 positions matching TRBD1. This CDR3 comprises 14 residues. V lost 3 bases and J lost 6; bases outside the gene matches: 5. Germline V gives CDR1 SQVTM, CDR2 ANQGSEA. The chain's CDR3 is CSVEPTGGPGELFF. The DNA of the CDR3 is TGCAGCGTTGAGCCGACAGGGGGTCCCGGGGAGCTGTTTTTT.

The chain joins TRBV10-3 to TRBJ1-5; 7 bases fit TRBD1. Per germline, CDR1 ENHRY and CDR2 SYGVKD. The CDR3 is 14 residues long. The V gene end was trimmed by 0 bases and the J gene end by 7 bases; junction bases not matched to a gene: 3. The CDR3 region has the DNA TGTGCCATCAGTGAGTCACAGGGGACCCAGCCCCAGCATTTT. Translating gives CAISESQGTQPQHF.

The genes are TRBV9 and TRBJ2-1; no reliable D call. This CDR3 has 14 residues. CDR1 and CDR2 (germline): SGDLS, YYNGEE. Trimming removed 3 bases from V and 3 bases from J, with 10 bases in between. DNA for the CDR3: TGTGCCAGCAGCGGAAACAGCTACTACAATGAGCAGTTCTTC. This gives the protein CASSGNSYYNEQFF.

This chain connects TRBV7-9 to TRBJ1-4; 7 positions agree with TRBD1. The CDR3 length is 12 residues. The ends lost 5 bases at V and 14 bases at J; junction bases unmatched: 8. CDR1 and CDR2 (germline): SEHNR, FQNEAQ (reference sequence). The DNA for the CDR3 is TGTGCCAGCAGCCACCGACAGGGTAGGCTGTTTTTT. Protein: CASSHRQGRLFF.

The V and J genes are TRBV5-1 and TRBJ2-2, with TRBD2 as a possible D gene (5 bases). V was trimmed by 0 bases and J by 3 bases, leaving 9 bases between them. The CDR3 covers 15 residues. In germline, CDR1 is SGHRS, CDR2 YFSETQ. CDR3 DNA: TGCGCCAGCAGCTTGGACGGGGATTACACCGGGGAGCTGTTTTTT. Translation: CASSLDGDYTGELFF.

The V call is TRBV5-5, the J call TRBJ2-3, with 9 bases identical to TRBD1. V was pared by 5 bases and J by 4 bases, with 11 bases of the junction left unmatched. Germline loops: CDR1 SGHKS, CDR2 YYEKEE (reference sequence). The CDR3 contains 16 residues. The CDR3 DNA follows: TGTGCCAGCAGACGCACCGGGACAGGGATTTCAGATACGCAGTATTTT. This codes for CASRRTGTGISDTQYF.

CDR3 amino acids: CARTVYGNQPQHF. The CDR3 DNA is TGTGCCAGGACAGTTTATGGGAATCAGCCCCAGCATTTT. The rearrangement joins TRBV21-1 to TRBJ1-5; the tabulated D call, TRBD1, remains unverified against the DNA. TRBV21-1 is listed as a pseudogene. The CDR3 runs 13 residues.

The chain links TRBV5-1 to TRBJ1-2; TRBD1 matches 12 bases. The CDR3 length is 14 residues. Trimming took 3 bases from V and 6 from J; bases not matched to a gene: 3. Per the germline V gene, CDR1 is SGHRS and CDR2 is YFSETQ. As DNA, the CDR3 is TGCGCCAGCAGCTGGGGGACAGGGGGCGATGGCTACACCTTC. Its protein is CASSWGTGGDGYTF.

This chain links TRBV19 with TRBJ1-3, with 8 bases that match TRBD1. CDR1 and CDR2 from the germline V gene are LNHDA and SQIVND (reference sequence). The CDR3 sequence is 14 residues long. With 8 bases clipped from V and 3 bases from J, the junction kept 6 bases outside the gene matches. CDR3 DNA: TGTGCCAGTTCCAGGGGGCAGGGTGGAAACACCATATATTTT. This gives the protein CASSRGQGGNTIYF.

This rearrangement joins TRBV5-8 to TRBJ2-1; D gene ambiguous. Germline loops: CDR1 SGHTS, CDR2 YDEGEE. The CDR3 length is 16 residues. Trimming removed 0 bases at V and 3 bases at J, with 13 bases between. In nucleotides, the CDR3 is TGTGCCAGCAGCTTGGGTGACTTAGCTATCTACAATGAGCAGTTCTTC. Its translation is CASSLGDLAIYNEQFF.

The rearrangement joins TRBV6-5 to TRBJ2-1, with D possibly being TRBD2 (7 bases). The germline CDR1 and CDR2 sequences are MNHEY and SVGAGI. The CDR3 has 15 amino acids. V lost 8 bases and J lost 9, with 23 bases in between. The CDR3 DNA is TGTGCCAGCTCGTCCCAAAGGGGGAGGGCCGGTGAGCAGTTCTTC. Protein: CASSSQRGRAGEQFF.

This clone was observed a few times. This chain's CDR3 is CASSYWGENEQFF. In DNA form, the CDR3 reads TGTGCCAGCAGTTACTGGGGCGAAAATGAGCAGTTCTTC. The chain employs TRBV6-5 and TRBJ2-1; tentative D call: TRBD1 (5 bases). Germline V gene lookup returns CDR1 MNHEY and CDR2 SVGAGI. V lost 1 base and J lost 7, with 8 bases in between. The length of the CDR3 is 13 residues.

The chain links TRBV6-4 to TRBJ1-5, with D uncertain. The V end lost 5 bases, the J end lost 4 bases, and 9 bases lay between the germline ends. The CDR3 length is 13 residues. Germline V CDR1 and CDR2: MRHNA, SNTAGT. The CDR3 region is CASSPTVNQPQHF. CDR3 bases: TGTGCCAGCAGTCCTACGGTGAATCAGCCCCAGCATTTT.

This clone was counted between two and nine times. The chain uses TRBV7-9 and TRBJ2-1; TRBD2 matches at 8 bases. Germline V gene sequence: CDR1 SEHNR, CDR2 FQNEAQ (reference sequence). Trimming cost V 4 bases and J 6 bases; bases outside gene matches: 8. The CDR3 covers 15 residues. The CDR3 coding sequence is TGTGCCAGCAGCTCAATGGGGCTAGCGGGCAATGAGCAGTTCTTC. As protein: CASSSMGLAGNEQFF.

The rearrangement uses TRBV4-1 and TRBJ2-7; 12 positions match TRBD2. The CDR3 runs to 17 residues. Germline assignment: CDR1 MGHRA and CDR2 YSYEKL. The ends lost 0 bases at V and 2 bases at J; junction bases unmatched: 5. The CDR3, as DNA: TGCGCCAGCAGCCAAGAACCCCTAGCGGGAGGGACCTACGAGCAGTACTTC. Its protein product is CASSQEPLAGGTYEQYF.